The next 10 T cell receptor beta chains were all read from a single sample in a study of blood T cell repertoires in COVID-19. Profiling relied on immunoSEQ multiplex PCR, and the TCRdb table lists in-frame clones only, not all of them. The table includes more than 110,000 clones, about four fifths detected once. The sample consisted of PBMCs or T cells enriched from blood (not recorded which). The receptors originated from a young woman who had been exposed to COVID-19.

The chain couples TRBV2 to TRBJ2-7, with D possibly matching TRBD1 (6 bases). Trimming removed 4 bases at V and 9 bases at J, with 19 bases between. The CDR3 sequence is 14 residues long. The germline V gene has CDR1 SNHLY and CDR2 FYNNEI. CDR3 DNA: TGTGCCAGCAGTGCAGGGGCGACCGTGTCTTGGCAGTACTTC. Translation gives CASSAGATVSWQYF.

The V and J genes are TRBV7-3 and TRBJ2-1; 7 nucleotides line up with TRBD2. CDR1 is SGHTA and CDR2 is FQGTGA in the germline V gene. V lost 1 base and J lost 8; bases outside the gene matches: 11. This CDR3 has 16 amino acids. CDR3 region: CASSLRTSGGIYEQFF. As DNA, the CDR3 is TGTGCCAGCAGCTTAAGGACTAGTGGGGGTATCTATGAGCAGTTCTTC.

The chain recombines TRBV5-1 with TRBJ2-2; 7 positions agree with TRBD2. After removal of 2 bases from V and 1 base from J, the junction contained 14 bases not matched to a gene. The CDR3 has 19 amino acids. From germline, CDR1 is SGHRS and CDR2 YFSETQ. The CDR3 nucleotides read TGCGCCAGCAGCTTCCCCGATGGGGAGCGGGAAATGAACACCGGGGAGCTGTTTTTT. Amino acid sequence: CASSFPDGEREMNTGELFF.

The rearrangement joins TRBV5-1 to TRBJ2-3, with 9 positions matching TRBD2. V dropped 1 base and J dropped 5; count of bases not matched to a gene: 11. The CDR3 is 17 residues long. Germline V CDR1 and CDR2: SGHRS, YFSETQ. The CDR3 spells CASSLSAGGGSLDTQYF. The CDR3 DNA reads TGCGCCAGCAGCTTGAGCGCGGGAGGGGGCAGTTTAGATACGCAGTATTTT.

The chain employs TRBV4-1 and TRBJ2-1; 8 bases are shared with TRBD2. This CDR3 has 17 residues. CDR1 MGHRA and CDR2 YSYEKL come from the germline V gene. The ends lost 3 bases at V and 6 bases at J; junction bases unmatched: 13. The CDR3 DNA follows: TGCGCCAGCAGCCAGGTTTTCGCGGGAGGAGGGGGCAATGAGCAGTTCTTC. This translates into CASSQVFAGGGGNEQFF.

This sequence joins TRBV4-3 and TRBJ2-1, with D tentatively TRBD2 (5 bases). CDR1 is LGHNA, CDR2 YSLEER, per germline. V was shortened by 1 base and J by 9 bases, with 10 bases between the two germline ends. The CDR3 sequence is 13 residues long. CDR3 protein: CASSQAGRSEQFF. The CDR3 nucleotides read TGCGCCAGCAGCCAAGCGGGAAGAAGTGAGCAGTTCTTC.

The count of this clone is one. The chain links TRBV11-3 to TRBJ1-5; unclear D gene. Trimming took 10 bases from V and 3 from J, leaving 4 bases between them. Germline CDR1 and CDR2: SGHNT and YENEEA. This CDR3 has 10 amino acids. The CDR3: CANTNQPQHF. The CDR3 nucleotides are TGTGCCAACACCAATCAGCCCCAGCATTTT.

The chain joins TRBV7-2 to TRBJ2-7; 10 positions match TRBD2. Germline V gene sequence: CDR1 SGHTA, CDR2 FQGNSA. The CDR3 contains 14 residues. V gave up 7 bases and J gave up 6 bases; unmatched junction bases: 9. The CDR3 spells CASTLGTSAVEQYF. In DNA, the CDR3 is TGTGCCAGCACCCTCGGGACTAGCGCCGTCGAGCAGTACTTC.

The table lists this clone with a few counts. V gene TRBV9 combines with J gene TRBJ2-2; the match to TRBD2 covers 15 bases. Looked up from germline, CDR1 is SGDLS and CDR2 is YYNGEE. The CDR3 spans 18 residues. J was trimmed by 1 base and V by 3 bases; bases with no gene match: 4. CDR3: CASSARTSGRVNTGELFF. CDR3 sequence (DNA): TGTGCCAGCAGCGCGCGGACTAGCGGGAGGGTGAACACCGGGGAGCTGTTTTTT.

On this clone itself: The junction and the germline gene differ at one end; a read error may be behind it. As DNA, the CDR3 is TGTGCCAGCATCGGGGACACTCACCATGACTTT. It specifies CASIGDTHHDF. The chain combines TRBV28 with TRBJ1-1; perhaps TRBD1 as D (6 bases). Germline CDR1 MDHEN, CDR2 SYDVKM. This CDR3 has 11 residues. Supplemented by reference TRBV28 and TRBJ1-1, the full variable domain reads DVKVTQSSRYLVKRTGEKVFLECVQDMDHENMFWYRQDPGLGLRLIYFSYDVKMKEKGDIPEGYSVSREKKERFSLILESASTNQTSMYLCASIGDTHHDFGQGTRLTVV.